This section outlines one TCR beta chain sequence together with its context. Other DNA sequences within the sample encode an identical CDR3. This sample was taken from a study of blood T cell repertoires in COVID-19. Here immunoSEQ multiplex PCR was the method, and the copy in TCRdb shows in-frame clones only, minus some. The table has over 250,000 clones, 85% to 90% seen once; the top ten hold approximately 9%. V was shortened by 2 bases and J by 0 bases, with 6 bases between the two germline ends. The CDR3 runs to 14 residues. Germline CDR1 MNHEY, CDR2 SVGAGI. The receptor's source is a man aged 35 to 55 who had recovered from COVID-19. Sequencing used PBMCs or T cells enriched from blood (not recorded which). The chain employs TRBV6-5 and TRBJ2-3; D might be TRBD2 (6 bases). Written as DNA, the CDR3 is TGTGCCAGCAGTTACGGAGGGAGCACAGATACGCAGTATTTT. This sequence encodes CASSYGGSTDTQYF.